One and the same sample provided the 21 T cell receptor beta chains below, sequenced in a study of graft-versus-host responses after intestinal transplantation. Assay: immunoSEQ multiplex PCR; the TCRdb copy retains only in-frame clones and omits some. Altogether tens of thousands of clones are present, about 89% being singletons, with the ten largest covering 0.34%. Their antigens remain unidentified. The sample was unstimulated CD4+ T cells sorted from spleen or lymph node cells, taken before intestinal transplant. These TCRs come from a human donor who received an intestinal transplant.

This chain uses TRBV30 with TRBJ1-5; D perhaps matches TRBD1 (6 bases). The CDR3 covers 15 residues. Germline loops: CDR1 GTSNPN, CDR2 SVGIG (reference sequence). Trimming pared 0 bases from V and 4 bases from J, leaving 13 bases between. This CDR3 is CAWSVATGGNQPQHF. CDR3 bases: TGTGCCTGGAGTGTAGCGACAGGCGGAAATCAGCCCCAGCATTTT.

The chain carries TRBV20-1 and TRBJ2-5; TRBD2 is a possible D gene (6 bases). CDR3 length: 11 residues. Trimming left V 5 bases short and J 5 bases short, with 9 bases between. The germline CDR1 and CDR2 sequences are DFQATT and SNEGSKA (reference sequence). The CDR3 DNA follows: TGCAGTGCTTACGCGGGGGAGACCCAGTACTTC. It is translated as CSAYAGETQYF.

This clone was detected once. The gene calls are TRBV7-9 and TRBJ1-1, with D maybe TRBD1 (6 bases). The V gene lost 1 base and the J gene lost 4 bases, with 7 bases spanning the gap. The CDR3 covers 13 residues. Per germline, CDR1 SEHNR and CDR2 FQNEAQ (reference sequence). In DNA form, the CDR3 reads TGTGCCAGCAGCTTAGGAGGGGGCACTGAAGCTTTCTTT. It translates to CASSLGGGTEAFF.

The chain carries TRBV27 and TRBJ2-1; 12 nucleotides align to TRBD2. Trimming removed 6 bases from V and 4 bases from J; junction bases left unmatched: 13. There are 18 residues in the CDR3. Germline CDR1 is MNHEY and CDR2 is SMNVEV (reference sequence). The CDR3, as DNA: TGTGCCAGCAGCCCCGTACGTCTAGCGGGAGGGGGTTACAATGAGCAGTTCTTC. Its protein product is CASSPVRLAGGGYNEQFF.

The chain joins TRBV4-1 to TRBJ2-3; D is uncertain. This CDR3 has 14 amino acids. Germline values: CDR1 MGHRA, CDR2 YSYEKL. V was shortened by 2 bases and J by 1 base, with 7 bases between the two germline ends. CDR3 nucleotides: TGCGCCAGCAGCCAATCCACAGGCACAGATACGCAGTATTTT. This encodes CASSQSTGTDTQYF.

The chain employs TRBV5-1 and TRBJ1-1; 8 nucleotides match TRBD1. V shed 2 bases and J 6 bases; nucleotides not matched to a gene: 12. The CDR3 has 16 amino acids. CDR1 is SGHRS, CDR2 YFSETQ, per germline. The CDR3 region has the DNA TGCGCCAGCAGCTTAACTCCAGACAGGGGTAAAGCTGAAGCTTTCTTT. Translated: CASSLTPDRGKAEAFF.

This clone came up a few times. The rearrangement uses TRBV5-1 and TRBJ2-7, with 7 bases aligning to TRBD1. Germline CDR1 reads SGHRS; CDR2 reads YFSETQ. After removal of 4 bases from V and 6 bases from J, the junction contained 4 bases not matched to a gene. The CDR3 length is 12 residues. This chain's CDR3 is CASSLDRAEQYF. In nucleotides, the CDR3 is TGCGCCAGCAGCCTAGACAGGGCCGAGCAGTACTTC.

The CDR3 DNA sequence: TGTGCCAGCAGCCTCGGGGGGAGGGGGAGCACTGAAGCTTTCTTT. Residues: CASSLGGRGSTEAFF. The chain is built from TRBV5-4 and TRBJ1-1; possibly TRBD1 for D (6 bases). CDR1 and CDR2 (germline): SGHNT, YYREEE (reference sequence). The CDR3 loop spans 15 amino acids. V lost 4 bases and J lost 4, with 17 bases in between.

The genes are TRBV9 and TRBJ2-2; 9 bases fit TRBD2. From germline, CDR1 is SGDLS and CDR2 YYNGEE. Losses at the gene ends were 0 bases for V and 3 bases for J; bases not matched to a gene: 3. The CDR3 runs 16 residues. The CDR3 here is CASSVGLAGDTGELFF. For the CDR3, the DNA is TGTGCCAGCAGCGTAGGGTTAGCGGGGGACACCGGGGAGCTGTTTTTT.

This chain joins TRBV10-3 and TRBJ1-1; a weak D match, TRBD1 (5 bases). CDR1 and CDR2 (germline): ENHRY, SYGVKD. V lost 3 bases, J lost 1 base, and 9 bases lay in between. CDR3 length: 14 residues. CDR3 DNA sequence: TGTGCCATCAGTGATGCCAGGGAGAACACTGAAGCTTTCTTT. This gives the protein CAISDARENTEAFF.

The CDR3, as DNA: TGTGCCAGCACCTTACAGGGATACGAGCAGTACTTC. It codes for CASTLQGYEQYF. The gene calls are TRBV28 and TRBJ2-7; maybe TRBD1 (6 bases). CDR1 is MDHEN, CDR2 SYDVKM, per germline. The CDR3 has 12 residues. Trimming pared 7 bases from V and 4 bases from J, leaving 11 bases between.

V is TRBV19 and J is TRBJ1-4; D uncertain. V was pared by 6 bases and J by 7 bases, with 12 bases between. This CDR3 contains 13 residues. Germline CDR1 and CDR2: LNHDA and SQIVND (reference sequence). The CDR3 loop reads CASSRGRGEKLFF. CDR3 bases: TGTGCCAGTAGCCGGGGTCGGGGTGAAAAACTGTTTTTT. The full variable domain, in which reference TRBV19 and TRBJ1-4 provide the parts outside the CDR3, is DGGITQSPKYLFRKEGQNVTLSCEQNLNHDAMYWYRQDPGQGLRLIYYSQIVNDFQKGDIAEGYSVSREKKESFPLTVTSAQKNPTAFYLCASSRGRGEKLFFGSGTQLSVL.

This clone was recorded only once. V gene TRBV7-9 combines with J gene TRBJ2-3; TRBD1 aligns across 7 bases. J gave up 6 bases and V 3 bases, and 3 bases lay outside the gene matches. This CDR3 region has 13 residues. Germline CDR1 SEHNR, CDR2 FQNEAQ (reference sequence). Here the CDR3 reads CASSLTGTDTQYF. The CDR3 coding sequence is TGTGCCAGCAGCTTGACAGGGACCGATACGCAGTATTTT.

The V call is TRBV27, the J call TRBJ2-2, with TRBD2 matching 7 bases. This CDR3 spans 16 amino acids. The ends lost 6 bases at V and 1 base at J; junction bases unmatched: 8. The germline gives CDR1 MNHEY, CDR2 SMNVEV (reference sequence). CDR3 protein: CASSLKRGWNTGELFF. In nucleotides, the CDR3 is TGTGCCAGCAGCTTAAAGCGGGGCTGGAACACCGGGGAGCTGTTTTTT.

This chain uses TRBV4-2 with TRBJ2-7; 8 nucleotides line up with TRBD2. There are 15 residues in the CDR3. Germline CDR1 is LGHNA and CDR2 is YNFKEQ. With 5 bases clipped from V and 6 bases from J, the junction kept 12 bases outside the gene matches. The CDR3 is CASSTGGDLRGEQYF. The CDR3 bases are TGTGCCAGCAGCACGGGAGGGGACCTCCGCGGCGAGCAGTACTTC.

The CDR3 here is CASSTYQGSNQPQHF. The CDR3 nucleotides read TGTGCCAGTAGTACCTATCAGGGTAGCAATCAGCCCCAGCATTTT. The J gene is TRBJ1-5, the V gene TRBV19; possible D gene TRBD1, 5 bases. Germline loops: CDR1 LNHDA, CDR2 SQIVND (reference sequence). This CDR3 contains 15 residues. Trimming shortened V by 4 bases and J by 0 bases, and 10 bases separated the two germline ends.

The chain uses TRBV5-4 and TRBJ1-1; possibly TRBD1 for D (5 bases). The CDR3 length is 15 residues. Germline CDR1 reads SGHNT; CDR2 reads YYREEE (reference sequence). V was trimmed by 3 bases and J by 3 bases, leaving 15 bases between them. CDR3 amino acids: CASSSGGTGDTEAFF. The CDR3 DNA is TGTGCCAGCAGCTCTGGAGGGACGGGAGACACTGAAGCTTTCTTT. Full variable domain (missing parts from reference TRBV5-4 and TRBJ1-1): ETGVTQSPTHLIKTRGQQVTLRCSSQSGHNTVSWYQQALGQGPQFIFQYYREEENGRGNFPPRFSGLQFPNYSSELNVNALELDDSALYLCASSSGGTGDTEAFFGQGTRLTVV.

This clone is a singleton in its sample. The V gene is TRBV10-2, the J gene TRBJ2-1; 9 nucleotides agree with TRBD2. Trimming removed 4 bases from V and 8 bases from J; junction bases left unmatched: 6. There are 14 residues in the CDR3. Germline loops: CDR1 WSHSY, CDR2 SAAADI. Written as DNA, the CDR3 is TGCGCCAGCAGTGTGGGCGGGAGGGCCGATGAGCAGTTCTTC. Protein sequence: CASSVGGRADEQFF.

This chain links TRBV6-5 with TRBJ1-2; D not resolved. V was cut by 6 bases and J by 2 bases, with 13 bases left in between. CDR3 size: 14 residues. From germline, CDR1 is MNHEY and CDR2 SVGAGI. The CDR3 DNA is TGTGCCAGCAGAGTAACGGGAGGAAACTATGGCTACACCTTC. Translating gives CASRVTGGNYGYTF.

The V gene is TRBV15, the J gene TRBJ1-5; 9 positions agree with TRBD1. Germline V gene sequence: CDR1 LNHNV, CDR2 YYDKDF (reference sequence). The CDR3 spans 16 residues. The trim removed 3 bases at V and 4 bases at J, leaving 7 bases unmatched. CDR3 amino acids: CATSREGQGLNQPQHF. The CDR3 DNA follows: TGTGCCACCAGCAGGGAGGGACAGGGACTGAATCAGCCCCAGCATTTT.

The V call is TRBV20-1, the J call TRBJ1-2; D is unresolved. CDR1 DFQATT and CDR2 SNEGSKA come from the germline V gene (reference sequence). The CDR3 spans 10 residues. Trimming took 6 bases from V and 6 from J, leaving 8 bases between them. DNA for the CDR3: TGCAGTGCCATGCGGAATGGCTACACCTTC. This encodes CSAMRNGYTF.